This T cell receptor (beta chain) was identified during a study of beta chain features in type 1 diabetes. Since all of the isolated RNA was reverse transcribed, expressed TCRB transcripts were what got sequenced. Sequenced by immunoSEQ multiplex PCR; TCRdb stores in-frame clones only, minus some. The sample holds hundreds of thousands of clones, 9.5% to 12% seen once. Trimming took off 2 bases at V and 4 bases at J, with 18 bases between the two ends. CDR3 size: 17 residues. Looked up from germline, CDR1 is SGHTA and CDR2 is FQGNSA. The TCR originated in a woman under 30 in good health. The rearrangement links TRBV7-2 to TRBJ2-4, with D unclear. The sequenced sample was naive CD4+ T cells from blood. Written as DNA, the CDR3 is TGTGCCAGCAGCTTATGGGATCCTGTAGGCATTAAAAACATTCAGTACTTC. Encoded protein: CASSLWDPVGIKNIQYF.